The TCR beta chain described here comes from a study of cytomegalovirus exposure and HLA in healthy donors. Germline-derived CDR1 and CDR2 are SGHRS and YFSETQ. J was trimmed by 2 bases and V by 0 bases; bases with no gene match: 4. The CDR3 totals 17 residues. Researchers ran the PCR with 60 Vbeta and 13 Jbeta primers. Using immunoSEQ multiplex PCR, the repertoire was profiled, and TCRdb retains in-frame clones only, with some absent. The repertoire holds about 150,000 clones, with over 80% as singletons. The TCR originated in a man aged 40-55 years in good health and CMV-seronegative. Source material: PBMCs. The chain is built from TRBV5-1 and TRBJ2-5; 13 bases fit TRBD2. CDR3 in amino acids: CASSLGGTSGAQETQYF. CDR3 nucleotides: TGCGCCAGCAGCTTGGGGGGGACTAGCGGGGCTCAAGAGACCCAGTACTTC. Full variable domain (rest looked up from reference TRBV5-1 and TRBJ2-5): KAGVTQTPRYLIKTRGQQVTLSCSPISGHRSVSWYQQTPGQGLQFLFEYFSETQRNKGNFPGRFSGRQFSNSRSEMNVSTLELGDSALYLCASSLGGTSGAQETQYFGPGTRLLVL.